The next 14 T cell receptor beta chains were all read from a single sample in a study of T cell responses to AZD1222 COVID-19 vaccine. TCRdb's table, derived via immunoSEQ multiplex PCR, lists solely in-frame clones and lacks some. The profile shows about 140,000 clones, 85% to 95% of them singletons. The input for sequencing was peripheral blood, taken on day 0 of MenACWY control vaccination. These receptors were obtained from an adult in good health.

The rearrangement joins TRBV18 to TRBJ1-2; D remains ambiguous. The ends were cut back, 2 bases at V and 11 bases at J, with 24 bases in the middle. The length of the CDR3 is 16 residues. Germline CDR1 KGHSH, CDR2 LQKENI. The CDR3 loop is CASSPTPASGKAGYTF. The CDR3 DNA follows: TGTGCCAGCTCACCAACGCCGGCTAGTGGTAAAGCGGGATACACCTTC.

In DNA form, the CDR3 reads TGTGCCAGCTCACCTTTCGGACGGCAGCTTAGCTCCTATAATTCACCCCTCCACTTT. Protein sequence: CASSPFGRQLSSYNSPLHF. The V gene is TRBV18, the J gene TRBJ1-6; D remains ambiguous. The CDR3 sequence is 19 residues long. Germline assignment: CDR1 KGHSH and CDR2 LQKENI. With 3 bases removed from V and 0 bases from J, the gap between germline ends came to 18 bases.

The chain has TRBV18 and TRBJ1-2; 7 nucleotides line up with TRBD1. Germline values: CDR1 KGHSH, CDR2 LQKENI. V gave up 3 bases and J gave up 1 base; unmatched junction bases: 5. CDR3 size: 15 residues. The CDR3 loop is CASSPYSGGNYGYTF. CDR3 nucleotides: TGTGCCAGCTCACCCTACTCAGGGGGTAACTATGGCTACACCTTC.

CDR3 in amino acids: CASSQGRNTIYF. CDR3 sequence (DNA): TGTGCCAGCAGCCAGGGACGTAACACCATATATTTT. This chain links TRBV9 with TRBJ1-3; perhaps TRBD1 as D (5 bases). Trimming stripped 4 bases from V and 7 bases from J, with 9 bases between. Germline loops: CDR1 SGDLS, CDR2 YYNGEE. The CDR3 spans 12 residues.

The CDR3 protein is CASSAGTGGRTGELFF. The CDR3 DNA reads as TGTGCCAGTAGTGCCGGGACAGGGGGAAGAACCGGGGAGCTGTTTTTT. The J gene is TRBJ2-2, the V gene TRBV19, with 11 bases that match TRBD1. CDR1 is LNHDA, CDR2 SQIVND, per germline (reference sequence). V shed 5 bases, J shed 5 bases, and the junction held 7 bases outside the gene matches. There are 16 residues in the CDR3.

The chain has TRBV4-1 and TRBJ1-2; 10 positions match TRBD1. Per germline, CDR1 MGHRA and CDR2 YSYEKL. This CDR3 region has 14 residues. With 6 bases clipped from V and 5 bases from J, the junction kept 6 bases outside the gene matches. The CDR3 coding sequence is TGCGCCAGCAGTCGGGACAGGGGAAAATATGGCTACACCTTC. Translated: CASSRDRGKYGYTF.

This chain connects TRBV12-3 or TRBV12-4 to TRBJ2-3, with D hard to call. This CDR3 has 13 residues. Trimming took off 2 bases at V and 3 bases at J, with 6 bases between the two ends. CDR3 DNA sequence: TGTGCCAGCAGTTTACGCGGTACAGATACGCAGTATTTT. Amino acid sequence: CASSLRGTDTQYF.

The chain is built from TRBV7-2 and TRBJ1-5; D gene uncertain. V was trimmed by 3 bases and J by 8 bases, leaving 11 bases between them. Germline V gives CDR1 SGHTA, CDR2 FQGNSA. CDR3 length equals 13 residues. CDR3 residues: CASSLGWAKPQHF. The CDR3 nucleotides read TGTGCCAGCAGCTTGGGGTGGGCTAAGCCCCAGCATTTT.

The V and J genes are TRBV11-2 and TRBJ2-2; D might be TRBD1 (5 bases). V dropped 5 bases and J dropped 6 bases, with 10 bases sitting between them. Per the germline V gene, CDR1 is SGHAT and CDR2 is FQNNGV. This CDR3 has 13 amino acids. CDR3 sequence: CASSPLGAGELFF. The CDR3, as DNA: TGTGCCAGCAGCCCGTTAGGGGCCGGGGAGCTGTTTTTT.

This clone came up once. V usage is TRBV18 and J usage is TRBJ1-1; a possible D gene is TRBD1 (5 bases). V was trimmed by 0 bases and J by 1 base, leaving 12 bases between them. There are 16 residues in the CDR3. Germline V CDR1 and CDR2: KGHSH, LQKENI. In nucleotides, the CDR3 is TGTGCCAGCTCACCACCCGTAGGGACTTCGAACACTGAAGCTTTCTTT. This sequence encodes CASSPPVGTSNTEAFF.

The V and J genes are TRBV4-3 and TRBJ1-1; 10 bases are a match to TRBD1. The CDR3 totals 15 residues. Germline-derived CDR1 and CDR2 are LGHNA and YSLEER. V shed 4 bases and J 3 bases; nucleotides not matched to a gene: 5. CDR3 sequence reads: CASSPRTGGDTEAFF. The DNA for the CDR3 is TGCGCCAGCAGCCCCCGGACAGGGGGGGACACTGAAGCTTTCTTT.

This sequence joins TRBV2 and TRBJ1-1, with a tentative D call TRBD1 (5 bases). The CDR3 is made up of 15 amino acids. Per germline, CDR1 SNHLY and CDR2 FYNNEI. V shed 4 bases and J shed 1 base, with 13 bases lying between them. As DNA, the CDR3 is TGTGCCAGCAGTGTGGGGGGTTTCCAGAACACTGAAGCTTTCTTT. Protein sequence: CASSVGGFQNTEAFF.

This clone has only one observation. The J gene is TRBJ1-1, the V gene TRBV5-6; D is unclear. The CDR3 is made up of 13 amino acids. Trimming left V 2 bases short and J 4 bases short, with 9 bases between. Germline lookup yields CDR1 SGHDT and CDR2 YYEEEE. The CDR3, as DNA: TGTGCCAGCAGCTTTGAAGGGCTCACTGAAGCTTTCTTT. Translating gives CASSFEGLTEAFF. Drawing the rest from reference TRBV5-6 and TRBJ1-1, the complete variable domain is DAGVTQSPTHLIKTRGQQVTLRCSPKSGHDTVSWYQQALGQGPQFIFQYYEEEERQRGNFPDRFSGHQFPNYSSELNVNALLLGDSALYLCASSFEGLTEAFFGQGTRLTVV.

The V gene is TRBV2, the J gene TRBJ2-2, with 13 nucleotides matching TRBD2. After removal of 7 bases from V and 7 bases from J, the junction contained 3 bases not matched to a gene. The germline gives CDR1 SNHLY, CDR2 FYNNEI. This CDR3 is built from 14 residues. CDR3 coding DNA: TGTGCCAGCAAAGGACTAGCGGGGGTCGGGGAGCTGTTTTTT. Protein: CASKGLAGVGELFF.